Each of the 17 T cell receptor beta chains below was sequenced from the same sample in a study of CD8 T cells in ankylosing spondylitis. Via MiXCR, TCRdb re-called the 5' RACE reads, giving one row per CDR3 protein. The sample has some 240,000 distinct CDR3 sequences, 15% to 20% seen once. Sequenced input: blood, either unsorted or a sorted T cell fraction (not recorded which). These receptors were taken from a male donor with ankylosing spondylitis or in good health (not recorded which).

This clonotype was detected only a few times. V gene TRBV28 combines with J gene TRBJ2-2; the D gene is possibly TRBD2 (6 bases). The CDR3 is 16 residues long. V lost 7 bases and J lost 0, with 15 bases in between. CDR1 and CDR2 from the germline V gene are MDHEN and SYDVKM. The CDR3 here is CASTNDGTANTGELFF. CDR3 DNA sequence: TGTGCCAGCACCAACGACGGGACTGCGAACACCGGGGAGCTGTTTTTT.

The chain employs TRBV15 and TRBJ2-1; 8 positions agree with TRBD2. The ends lost 0 bases at V and 4 bases at J; junction bases unmatched: 20. Germline CDR1 reads LNHNV; CDR2 reads YYDKDF (reference sequence). The CDR3 contains 21 residues. CDR3 sequence reads: CATSRDEKISGDTLDYNEQFF. The CDR3 nucleotides are TGTGCCACCAGCAGAGATGAGAAAATTAGCGGGGACACCTTAGATTACAATGAGCAGTTCTTC.

This clonotype showed up just a few times. J is TRBJ2-5 and V is TRBV6-1, with TRBD1 matching over 7 bases. Germline CDR1 and CDR2: MNHNS and SASEGT. With V trimmed by 8 bases and J by 4 bases, 13 bases remained unmatched. The CDR3 is made up of 15 amino acids. DNA for the CDR3: TGTGCCAGCTCCCCCATCACAGGGGCCGGAGAGACCCAGTACTTC. Translating it yields CASSPITGAGETQYF.

The gene calls are TRBV7-6 and TRBJ2-7, with D perhaps TRBD1 (5 bases). Trimming pared 2 bases from V and 3 bases from J, leaving 23 bases between. Germline V CDR1 and CDR2: SGHVS, FNYEAQ. CDR3 length: 18 amino acids. CDR3: CASSLSIEPQVPFYEQYF. DNA of the CDR3: TGTGCCAGCAGCTTATCCATTGAGCCACAGGTCCCCTTCTACGAGCAGTACTTC.

The V call is TRBV7-4, the J call TRBJ1-1; D uncertain. CDR3 length: 16 residues. The germline CDR1 and CDR2 sequences are SGHVT and SQSDAQ. Written as DNA, the CDR3 is TGTGAAAGCAGCTTAAGGGCGCAGGATTCGAACACTGAAGCTTTCTTT. It codes for CESSLRAQDSNTEAFF.

This clonotype was counted many times. This chain joins TRBV4-1 and TRBJ2-3, with D unclear. The germline V gene encodes CDR1 MGHRA and CDR2 YSYEKL. This CDR3 is 14 amino acids long. V was trimmed by 0 bases and J by 4 bases, leaving 8 bases between them. As DNA, the CDR3 is TGCGCCAGCAGCCAAGACCAGAGAGCAGATACGCAGTATTTT. Translated, it gives CASSQDQRADTQYF.

At least ten counts were recorded for this clonotype. The chain combines TRBV6-4 with TRBJ1-5, with D unclear. The ends were cut back, 3 bases at V and 4 bases at J, with 7 bases in the middle. This CDR3 spans 13 amino acids. The germline CDR1 and CDR2 sequences are MRHNA and SNTAGT. The CDR3, as DNA: TGTGCCAGCAGTGAAGGATCGAATCAGCCCCAGCATTTT. Protein sequence: CASSEGSNQPQHF.

This clonotype was picked up a small number of times. V gene TRBV3-1 combines with J gene TRBJ2-7; 9 nucleotides match TRBD2. The germline V gene encodes CDR1 LGHDT and CDR2 YNNKEL (reference sequence). The V and J ends lost 11 bases and 1 base, in that order; junction bases with no gene match: 12. This CDR3 is 15 amino acids long. CDR3 in DNA: TGTGCCTCCACCCAAGCGGGGGGCTCGTCCTACGAGCAGTACTTC. Its protein product is CASTQAGGSSYEQYF.

This clonotype occurred a few times. This chain joins TRBV27 and TRBJ2-7; possibly TRBD2 for D (5 bases). Trimming removed 4 bases at V and 6 bases at J, with 13 bases between. CDR3 length equals 13 residues. Looked up from germline, CDR1 is MNHEY and CDR2 is SMNVEV (reference sequence). The CDR3 sequence is CASSSREAPEQYF. In nucleotides, the CDR3 is TGTGCCAGCAGTTCCCGGGAAGCCCCCGAGCAGTACTTC.

The gene calls are TRBV11-1 and TRBJ2-1, with 7 nucleotides matching TRBD2. Germline lookup yields CDR1 SGHAT and CDR2 FQDESV (reference sequence). This CDR3 contains 13 residues. The V gene end was trimmed by 0 bases and the J gene end by 10 bases; junction bases not matched to a gene: 3. The CDR3 is CASSLAAGNEQFF. In nucleotides, the CDR3 is TGTGCCAGCAGCTTAGCAGCGGGAAACGAGCAGTTCTTC.

This clonotype appeared a few times. V usage is TRBV29-1 and J usage is TRBJ2-7, with D tentatively TRBD2 (7 bases). Germline V gene data show CDR1 as SQVTM and CDR2 as ANQGSEA. CDR3 length: 15 amino acids. V was shortened by 0 bases and J by 6 bases, with 18 bases between the two germline ends. CDR3 nucleotides: TGCAGCGTTGAAGACAACACAGGGACGGGAGGCGAGCAGTACTTC. Protein product: CSVEDNTGTGGEQYF.

This clonotype was observed a few times. The CDR3 region is CASSEEQGVSYNEQFF. The CDR3, as DNA: TGTGCCAGCAGTGAAGAACAGGGTGTATCCTACAATGAGCAGTTCTTC. The chain recombines TRBV6-1 with TRBJ2-1, with D maybe TRBD1 (6 bases). This CDR3 contains 16 residues. From germline, CDR1 is MNHNS and CDR2 SASEGT. V gave up 1 base and J gave up 1 base, with 11 bases separating them.

This chain links TRBV4-2 with TRBJ1-5; D remains unclear. The CDR3 loop spans 13 amino acids. V lost 0 bases to trimming and J lost 7 bases, with 7 bases between them. Germline V CDR1 and CDR2: LGHNA, YNFKEQ. CDR3: CASSQEREQPQHF. The CDR3 region has the DNA TGTGCCAGCAGCCAAGAGAGGGAACAGCCCCAGCATTTT.

This clonotype was counted between two and nine times. V usage is TRBV24-1 and J usage is TRBJ2-1; D tentatively fits TRBD1 or TRBD2 (5 bases each). V lost 4 bases and J 5 bases, leaving 11 bases between the germline ends. There are 14 residues in the CDR3. Per the germline V gene, CDR1 is KGHDR and CDR2 is SFDVKD. The CDR3 nucleotides are TGTGCCACCAGTGACGGGACCTACAACAATGAGCAGTTCTTC. Its translation: CATSDGTYNNEQFF.

There are a few counts of this clonotype. V usage is TRBV7-3 and J usage is TRBJ2-1; 9 bases map to TRBD2. From germline, CDR1 is SGHTA and CDR2 FQGTGA. The length of the CDR3 is 18 residues. J gave up 6 bases and V 5 bases, and 17 bases lay outside the gene matches. CDR3: CASSTMVVLAGGSNEQFF. In DNA, the CDR3 is TGTGCCAGCAGCACGATGGTAGTTCTGGCGGGAGGGAGCAATGAGCAGTTCTTC.

This clonotype was seen only a few times. The V and J genes are TRBV7-2 and TRBJ2-7; 7 bases are shared with TRBD1. Germline trimming cut 5 bases from V and 3 bases from J; bases unmatched to any gene: 4. Germline CDR1 reads SGHTA; CDR2 reads FQGNSA. This CDR3 spans 13 amino acids. CDR3 loop: CASSAWDSYEQYF. CDR3 DNA: TGTGCCAGCAGCGCCTGGGACAGCTACGAGCAGTACTTC.

This chain connects TRBV5-4 to TRBJ2-7; D uncertain. The CDR3 contains 14 residues. In germline, CDR1 is SGHNT, CDR2 YYREEE (reference sequence). V was trimmed by 2 bases and J by 0 bases, leaving 9 bases between them. This CDR3 reads CASSFQVSSYEQYF. CDR3 coding DNA: TGTGCCAGCAGCTTTCAGGTCAGCTCCTACGAGCAGTACTTC.